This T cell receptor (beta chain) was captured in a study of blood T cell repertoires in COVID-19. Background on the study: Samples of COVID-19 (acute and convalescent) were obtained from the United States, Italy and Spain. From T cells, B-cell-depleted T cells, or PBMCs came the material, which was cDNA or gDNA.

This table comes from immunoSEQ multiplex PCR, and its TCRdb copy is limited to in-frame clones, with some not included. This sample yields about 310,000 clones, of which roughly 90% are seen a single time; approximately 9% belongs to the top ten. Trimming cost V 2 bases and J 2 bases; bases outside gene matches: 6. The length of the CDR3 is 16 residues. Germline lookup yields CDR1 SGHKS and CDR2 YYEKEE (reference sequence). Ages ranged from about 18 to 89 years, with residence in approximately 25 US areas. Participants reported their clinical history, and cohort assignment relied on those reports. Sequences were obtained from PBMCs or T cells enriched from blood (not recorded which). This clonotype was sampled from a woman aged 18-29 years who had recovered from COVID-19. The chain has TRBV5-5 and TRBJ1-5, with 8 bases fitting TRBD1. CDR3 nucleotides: TGTGCCAGCAGCTTTGCCGGGACAGGCCGCAATCAGCCCCAGCATTTT. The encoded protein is CASSFAGTGRNQPQHF.